A selection of T cell receptor beta chains follows, all from one sample in a study of identical twins. One entry per CDR3 protein, called by TCRdb with MiXCR from the 5' RACE reads. The sample lists 570,000 or so distinct CDR3 sequences, 9.5% to 10% occurring once. In addition, the sample was reused for a study of yellow fever vaccine responses in identical twins.

Sequencing was done on a sample of PBMCs. The source of these receptors is a woman under 30 in good health. The CDR3 runs from the conserved cysteine through the conserved F or W. Fields, in order: clone size, D gene, J gene, V gene, CDR3 DNA, CDR3 protein. The D gene is left open where the match is weak. Some rows have no size entry. The others give once, few or many, or a class for an expanded clone.

>many|.|TRBJ2-3|TRBV7-9
TGTGCCAGCAGCCCGGACTTGCCCCCTACGCAGTATTTT
CASSPDLPPTQYF
>.|TRBD2|TRBJ2-2|TRBV11-3
TGTGCCAGCAGCTTCACACGTCTAGCGGACCCTGGCGGGGAGCTGTTTTTT
CASSFTRLADPGGELFF
>few|.|TRBJ2-1|TRBV7-2
TGTGCCAGCAGCTCCACTCTCACTGCGGGTGCTAATGAGCAGTTCTTC
CASSSTLTAGANEQFF
>.|TRBD1|TRBJ2-7|TRBV28
TGTGCCAGCAGCCCACCGGGACAGGTCCTCTACGAGCAGTACTTC
CASSPPGQVLYEQYF
>few|.|TRBJ1-1|TRBV5-8
TGTGCCAGCAGCTTGCTGGGACAAAGTCAGGCTGAAGCTTTCTTT
CASSLLGQSQAEAFF
>many|.|TRBJ2-5|TRBV12-3/TRBV12-4
TGTGCCAGCAGTTTAGCGTCGGGTGAGACCCAGTACTTC
CASSLASGETQYF
>.|.|TRBJ2-2|TRBV20-1
TGCAGTGCTAGACAGGCGTTTTTGGCCGGGGAGCTGTTTTTT
CSARQAFLAGELFF
>many|.|TRBJ2-3|TRBV7-2
TGTGCCAGCAGCTTAAGAGCGTCCGATACGCAGTATTTT
CASSLRASDTQYF
>many|TRBD2|TRBJ2-7|TRBV7-2
TGTGCCAGCAGCGCACGGACTAGCGGGGGCTGGGGGTACGAGCAGTACTTC
CASSARTSGGWGYEQYF
>many|.|TRBJ2-2|TRBV7-2
TGTGCCAGCAGTTACAAGGTCCCCGGGGAGCTGTTTTTT
CASSYKVPGELFF
>few|TRBD2|TRBJ2-1|TRBV27
TGTGCCAGCAGTTTATCGACAGCGGGGGCCCACTACAATGAGCAGTTCTTC
CASSLSTAGAHYNEQFF
>many|TRBD1|TRBJ1-2|TRBV9
TGTGCCAGCAGCGTAGCGACAGGGACGAACTATGGCTACACCTTC
CASSVATGTNYGYTF
>.|.|TRBJ2-5|TRBV12-3/TRBV12-4
TGTGCCACAGGAAGGGGCCTCCAAGAGACCCAGTACTTC
CATGRGLQETQYF
>few|.|TRBJ2-3|TRBV6-2/TRBV6-3
TGTGCCAGCAATTCCCAGGGCCCAGATACGCAGTATTTT
CASNSQGPDTQYF
>.|TRBD2|TRBJ2-3|TRBV5-1
TGCGCCAGCAGCTTGAATCTGGGCGGGGGGGCAACAGATACGCAGTATTTT
CASSLNLGGGATDTQYF
>.|TRBD2|TRBJ2-7|TRBV7-9
TGTGCCAGCGGTGCGGGGGAGTACGAGCAGTACTTC
CASGAGEYEQYF
>.|.|TRBJ2-3|TRBV2
TGTGCCAGCAGTGCGAGAGGCGCGCAGTATTTT
CASSARGAQYF
>.|.|TRBJ1-1|TRBV29-1
TGCAGCGTTGTAACAGGGAAGACTGAAGCTTTCTTT
CSVVTGKTEAFF
>many|TRBD2|TRBJ2-3|TRBV6-1
TGTGCCAGCAGTGAAGCAGAGGCGGCTAGCGGGGGTGATACGCAGTATTTT
CASSEAEAASGGDTQYF
>.|.|TRBJ2-1|TRBV20-1
TGCAGTGCTAGCGCGCAACTCTCCTACAATGAGCAGTTCTTC
CSASAQLSYNEQFF
>many|.|TRBJ1-2|TRBV12-3/TRBV12-4
TGTGCCAGCAGTTTAGCCTTGGGCTTTGGCTATGGCTACACCTTC
CASSLALGFGYGYTF
>.|.|TRBJ1-5|TRBV4-3
TGCGCCAGCAGCCAAGGCTTATCAGTCCAGCCCCAGCATTTT
CASSQGLSVQPQHF
>many|.|TRBJ1-1|TRBV12-3/TRBV12-4
TGTGCCAGCGGGGCCTATTTCTTT
CASGAYFF
>few|TRBD2|TRBJ2-1|TRBV6-2/TRBV6-3
TGTGCCAGCACCGACACCGGGAATTTAGCGGGGTTAAACAATGAGCAGTTCTTC
CASTDTGNLAGLNNEQFF
>many|TRBD1|TRBJ1-4|TRBV7-9
TGTGCCAGCAGCTTAGCCCCAACAGGGGCGGAAAAACTGTTTTTT
CASSLAPTGAEKLFF
>.|.|TRBJ1-1|TRBV2
TGTGCCAGCATGGGGGCGGGGGGAGACACTGAAGCTTTCTTT
CASMGAGGDTEAFF
>.|.|TRBJ2-3|TRBV7-9
TGTGCCAGCAGCTTAGCAGGCCTCAGAGGCACAGATACGCAGTATTTT
CASSLAGLRGTDTQYF
>many|.|TRBJ2-2|TRBV10-1
TGCGCCAGCAGGGCCGTAGGCGGGGAGCTGTTTTTT
CASRAVGGELFF
>.|TRBD2|TRBJ2-7|TRBV30
TGTGCCTGGAGAGAGCGGGGCCAGGGCTACGAGCAGTACTTC
CAWRERGQGYEQYF
>many|.|TRBJ2-7|TRBV20-1
TGCAGTGCTAGGGGCCAGGATAACTCCTACGAGCAGTACTTC
CSARGQDNSYEQYF
>.|TRBD1|TRBJ2-2|TRBV19
TGTGCCAGTAGTCCCTGGACAGGGATGAACACCGGGGAGCTGTTTTTT
CASSPWTGMNTGELFF
>few|.|TRBJ2-3|TRBV19
TGTGCCAGTAGTATAGATGGAGGGGGCCAAGATACGCAGTATTTT
CASSIDGGGQDTQYF
>.|.|TRBJ2-7|TRBV20-1
TGCAGTGCTAGAGATCTCAGGATGCCCAAGTACTTC
CSARDLRMPKYF
>.|.|TRBJ2-7|TRBV4-2
TGTGCCAGCAGCCAAGATCTTCTGAACTACGAGCAGTACTTC
CASSQDLLNYEQYF
>.|TRBD2|TRBJ2-1|TRBV20-1
TGCAGTGCTACCCGACGGACTAGCGGGGGGCCCGGTATATACAATGAGCAGTTCTTC
CSATRRTSGGPGIYNEQFF
>many|.|TRBJ1-1|TRBV4-2
TGTGCCAGCAGCCAAGCAGGAATGGGGAACACTGAAGCTTTCTTT
CASSQAGMGNTEAFF
>many|.|TRBJ1-4|TRBV28
TGTGCCAGCAGCCGCAGCAATAATGAAAAACTGTTTTTT
CASSRSNNEKLFF
>.|TRBD2|TRBJ2-7|TRBV6-1
TGTGCCAGCAGGAGAACGGGACTAGCGAATACCTACGAGCAGTACTTC
CASRRTGLANTYEQYF
>.|TRBD2|TRBJ2-1|TRBV3-1
TGTGCCAGCAGCCAAGAGGGACTAGGGTTGGTTGAGCAGTTCTTC
CASSQEGLGLVEQFF
>few|.|TRBJ2-6|TRBV12-3/TRBV12-4
TGTGCCAGCAGCCGTCCCTCAGCCGGGGCCAACGTCCTGACTTTC
CASSRPSAGANVLTF
>few|.|TRBJ1-6|TRBV7-2
TGTGCCAGCAGCTTAGTCGGGGGAGGAGGTTCACCCCTCCACTTT
CASSLVGGGGSPLHF
>many|TRBD1|TRBJ2-7|TRBV2
TGTGCCAGCAGACTCCCGGGACAGGGGTCCTACGAGCAGTACTTC
CASRLPGQGSYEQYF
>.|.|TRBJ1-5|TRBV7-9
TGTGCCAGCAGCCCTCTGTATCAGCCCCAGCATTTT
CASSPLYQPQHF
>.|.|TRBJ2-1|TRBV7-9
TGTGCCAGCAGCCCTGTTGGGGGGCTTGAGGATGAGCAGTTCTTC
CASSPVGGLEDEQFF
>many|TRBD1|TRBJ2-1|TRBV12-3/TRBV12-4
TGTGCCAGCACCTCCAACTGGAGGACAGGGGATAAGTCCAATGAGCAGTTCTTC
CASTSNWRTGDKSNEQFF
>many|.|TRBJ1-2|TRBV5-6
TGTGCCAGCAGCTTTTCAGATAACTATGGCTACACCTTC
CASSFSDNYGYTF
>.|TRBD1|TRBJ2-5|TRBV12-3/TRBV12-4
TGTGCCAGCAGTTTAAGGGGGCAATTTGGAAGGGAGACCCAGTACTTC
CASSLRGQFGRETQYF
>.|.|TRBJ2-7|TRBV12-3/TRBV12-4
TGTGCCAGCAGCGTGGGGTGGGGGACACCTTCCTACGAGCAGTACTTC
CASSVGWGTPSYEQYF
>.|.|TRBJ2-3|TRBV6-2/TRBV6-3
TGTGCCAGCAGTTCCCGGACAAATAGCACAGATACGCAGTATTTT
CASSSRTNSTDTQYF